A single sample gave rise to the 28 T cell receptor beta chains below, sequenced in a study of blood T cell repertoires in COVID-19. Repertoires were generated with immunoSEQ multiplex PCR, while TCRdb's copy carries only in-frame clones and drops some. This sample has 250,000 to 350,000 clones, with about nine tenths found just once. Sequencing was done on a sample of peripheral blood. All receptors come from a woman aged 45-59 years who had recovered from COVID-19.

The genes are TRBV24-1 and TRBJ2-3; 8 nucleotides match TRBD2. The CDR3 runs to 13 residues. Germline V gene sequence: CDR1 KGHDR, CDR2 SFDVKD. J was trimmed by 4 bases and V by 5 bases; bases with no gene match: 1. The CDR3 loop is CATSGGGSDTQYF. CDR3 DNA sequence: TGTGCCACCAGTGGCGGGGGGTCAGATACGCAGTATTTT.

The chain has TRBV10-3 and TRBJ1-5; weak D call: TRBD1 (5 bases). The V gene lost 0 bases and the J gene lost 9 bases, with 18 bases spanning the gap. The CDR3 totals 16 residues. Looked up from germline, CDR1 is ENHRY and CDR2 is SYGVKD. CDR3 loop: CAISESTLGGEGPQHF. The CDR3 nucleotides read TGTGCCATCAGTGAGTCGACTCTCGGGGGGGAGGGGCCCCAGCATTTT.

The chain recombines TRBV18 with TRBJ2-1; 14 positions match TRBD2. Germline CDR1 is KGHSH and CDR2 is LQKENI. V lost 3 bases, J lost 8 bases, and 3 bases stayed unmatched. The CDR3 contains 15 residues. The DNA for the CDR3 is TGTGCCAGCTCACCGGGACTAGCGGGAGCGGATGAGCAGTTCTTC. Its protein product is CASSPGLAGADEQFF.

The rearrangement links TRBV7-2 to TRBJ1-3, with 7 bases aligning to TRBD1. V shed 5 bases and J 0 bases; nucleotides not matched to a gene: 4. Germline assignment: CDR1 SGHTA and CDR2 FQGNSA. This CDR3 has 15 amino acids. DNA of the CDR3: TGTGCCAGCAGCCAGGACAGGCCCTCTGGAAACACCATATATTTT. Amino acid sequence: CASSQDRPSGNTIYF.

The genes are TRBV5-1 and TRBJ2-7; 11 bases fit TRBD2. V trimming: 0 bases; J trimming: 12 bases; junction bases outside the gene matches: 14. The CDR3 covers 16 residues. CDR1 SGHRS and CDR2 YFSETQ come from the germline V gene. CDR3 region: CASSLGATGLAGAGYF. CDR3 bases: TGCGCCAGCAGCTTGGGGGCCACAGGACTAGCGGGTGCTGGGTACTTC.

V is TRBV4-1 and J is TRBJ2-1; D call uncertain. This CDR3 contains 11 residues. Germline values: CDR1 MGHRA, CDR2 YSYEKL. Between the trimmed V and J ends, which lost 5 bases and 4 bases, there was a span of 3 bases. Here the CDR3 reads CASSEYNEQFF. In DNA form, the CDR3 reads TGCGCCAGCAGCGAGTACAATGAGCAGTTCTTC.

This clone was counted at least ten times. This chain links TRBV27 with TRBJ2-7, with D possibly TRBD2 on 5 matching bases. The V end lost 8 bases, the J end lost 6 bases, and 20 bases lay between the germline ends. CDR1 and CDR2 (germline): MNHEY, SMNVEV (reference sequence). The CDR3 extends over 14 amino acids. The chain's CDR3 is CASRSRGDWGEQYF. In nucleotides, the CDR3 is TGTGCCAGCCGCAGTCGGGGAGATTGGGGCGAGCAGTACTTC.

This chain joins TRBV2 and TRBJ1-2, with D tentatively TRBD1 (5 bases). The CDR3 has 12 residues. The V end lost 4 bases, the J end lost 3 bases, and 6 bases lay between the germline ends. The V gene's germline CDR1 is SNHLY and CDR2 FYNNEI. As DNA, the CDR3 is TGTGCCAGCAGTGGACAGTACTATGGCTACACCTTC. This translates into CASSGQYYGYTF.

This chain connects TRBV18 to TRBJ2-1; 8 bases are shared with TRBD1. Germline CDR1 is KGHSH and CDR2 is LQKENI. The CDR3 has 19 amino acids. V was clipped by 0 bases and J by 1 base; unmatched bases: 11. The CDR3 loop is CASSPPPDRGELSYNEQFF. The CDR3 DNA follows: TGTGCCAGCTCACCACCCCCCGACAGGGGTGAATTATCCTACAATGAGCAGTTCTTC.

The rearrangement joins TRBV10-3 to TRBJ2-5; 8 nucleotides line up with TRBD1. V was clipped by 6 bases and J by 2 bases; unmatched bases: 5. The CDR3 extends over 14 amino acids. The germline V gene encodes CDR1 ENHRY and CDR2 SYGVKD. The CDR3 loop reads CAIRDRVFQETQYF. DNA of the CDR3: TGTGCCATCAGGGACAGGGTTTTTCAAGAGACCCAGTACTTC.

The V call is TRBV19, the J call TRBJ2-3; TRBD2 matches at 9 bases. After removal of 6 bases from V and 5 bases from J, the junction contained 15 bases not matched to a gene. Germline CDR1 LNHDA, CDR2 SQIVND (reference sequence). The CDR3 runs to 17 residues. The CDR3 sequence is CASSLYSGGGAGDTQYF. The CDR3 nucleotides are TGTGCCAGTAGCTTATATAGTGGCGGGGGGGCTGGAGATACGCAGTATTTT.

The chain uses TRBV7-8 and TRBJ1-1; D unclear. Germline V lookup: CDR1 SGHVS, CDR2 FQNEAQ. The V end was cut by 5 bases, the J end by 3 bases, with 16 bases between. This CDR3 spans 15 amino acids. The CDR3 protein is CASSPLSIGDTEAFF. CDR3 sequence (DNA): TGTGCCAGCAGCCCCCTCTCAATCGGGGACACTGAAGCTTTCTTT.

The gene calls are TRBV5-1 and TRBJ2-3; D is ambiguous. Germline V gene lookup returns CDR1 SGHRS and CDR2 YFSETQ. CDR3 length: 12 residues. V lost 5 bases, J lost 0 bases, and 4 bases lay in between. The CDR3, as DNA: TGCGCCAGCAGACATAGCACAGATACGCAGTATTTT. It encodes CASRHSTDTQYF.

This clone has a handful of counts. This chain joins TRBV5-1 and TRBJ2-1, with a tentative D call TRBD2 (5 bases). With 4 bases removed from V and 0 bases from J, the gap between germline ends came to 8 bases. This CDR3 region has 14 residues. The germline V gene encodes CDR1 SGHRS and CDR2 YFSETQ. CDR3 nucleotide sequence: TGCGCCAGCAGCCGGGAAAGCTCCTACAATGAGCAGTTCTTC. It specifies CASSRESSYNEQFF.

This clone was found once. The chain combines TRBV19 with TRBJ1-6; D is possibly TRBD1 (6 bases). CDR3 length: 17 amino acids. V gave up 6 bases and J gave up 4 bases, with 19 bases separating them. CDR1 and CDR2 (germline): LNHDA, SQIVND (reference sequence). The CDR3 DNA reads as TGTGCCAGTAGGGAAGTACAGGGCTGGGATTATAATTCACCCCTCCACTTT. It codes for CASREVQGWDYNSPLHF.

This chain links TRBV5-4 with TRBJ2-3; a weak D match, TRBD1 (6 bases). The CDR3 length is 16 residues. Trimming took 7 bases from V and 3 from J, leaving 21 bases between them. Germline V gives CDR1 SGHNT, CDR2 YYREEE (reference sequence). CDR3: CASSFPGQGVTDTQYF. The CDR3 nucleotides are TGTGCCAGCTCCTTTCCGGGACAAGGGGTTACAGATACGCAGTATTTT.

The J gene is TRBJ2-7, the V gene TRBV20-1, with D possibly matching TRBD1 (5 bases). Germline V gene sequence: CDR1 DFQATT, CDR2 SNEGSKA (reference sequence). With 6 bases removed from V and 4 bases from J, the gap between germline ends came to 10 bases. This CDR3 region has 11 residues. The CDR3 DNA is TGCAGTGCAATACAGGATTACGAGCAGTACTTC. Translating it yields CSAIQDYEQYF.

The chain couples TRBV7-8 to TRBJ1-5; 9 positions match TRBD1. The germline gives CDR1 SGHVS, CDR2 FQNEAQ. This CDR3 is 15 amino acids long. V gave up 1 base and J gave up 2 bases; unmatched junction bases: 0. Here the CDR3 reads CASSLGTGGNQPQHF. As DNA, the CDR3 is TGTGCCAGCAGCTTAGGGACAGGGGGCAATCAGCCCCAGCATTTT.

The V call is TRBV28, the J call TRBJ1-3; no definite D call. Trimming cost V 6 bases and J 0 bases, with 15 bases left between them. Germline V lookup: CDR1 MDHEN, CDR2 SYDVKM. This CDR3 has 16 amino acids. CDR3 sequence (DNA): TGTGCCAGCAGGGCTTCTCTCTCTTACTCTGGAAACACCATATATTTT. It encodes CASRASLSYSGNTIYF.

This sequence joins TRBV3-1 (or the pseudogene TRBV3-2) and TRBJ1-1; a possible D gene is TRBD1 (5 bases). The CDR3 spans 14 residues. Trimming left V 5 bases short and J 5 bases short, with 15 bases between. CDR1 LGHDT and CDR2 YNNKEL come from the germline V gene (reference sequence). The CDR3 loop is CASSIRTGGTEAFF. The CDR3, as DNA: TGTGCCAGCAGCATTCGCACAGGAGGGACTGAAGCTTTCTTT.

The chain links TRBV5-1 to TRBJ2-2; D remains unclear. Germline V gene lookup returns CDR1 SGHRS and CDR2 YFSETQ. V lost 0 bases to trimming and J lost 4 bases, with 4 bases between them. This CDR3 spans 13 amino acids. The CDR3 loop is CASSLDRTGELFF. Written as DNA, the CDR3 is TGCGCCAGCAGCTTGGATCGCACCGGGGAGCTGTTTTTT.

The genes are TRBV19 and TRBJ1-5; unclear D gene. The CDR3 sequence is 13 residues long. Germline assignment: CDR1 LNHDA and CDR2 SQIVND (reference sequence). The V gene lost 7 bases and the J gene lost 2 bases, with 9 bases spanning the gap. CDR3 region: CASNGFGNQPQHF. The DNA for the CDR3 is TGTGCCAGTAACGGTTTCGGCAATCAGCCCCAGCATTTT.

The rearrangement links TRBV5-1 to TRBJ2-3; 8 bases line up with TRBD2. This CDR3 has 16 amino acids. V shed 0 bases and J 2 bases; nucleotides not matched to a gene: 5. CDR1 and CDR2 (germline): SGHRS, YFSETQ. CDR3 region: CASSLGGSGVTDTQYF. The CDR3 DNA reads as TGCGCCAGCAGCTTGGGAGGTAGCGGGGTCACAGATACGCAGTATTTT.

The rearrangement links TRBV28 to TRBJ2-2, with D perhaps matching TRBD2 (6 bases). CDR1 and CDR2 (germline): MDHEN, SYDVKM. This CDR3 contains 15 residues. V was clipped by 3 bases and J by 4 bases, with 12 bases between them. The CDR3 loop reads CASSLAGSSTGELFF. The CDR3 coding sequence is TGTGCCAGCAGTTTGGCGGGGTCCTCCACCGGGGAGCTGTTTTTT. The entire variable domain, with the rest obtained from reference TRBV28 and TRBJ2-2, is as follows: DVKVTQSSRYLVKRTGEKVFLECVQDMDHENMFWYRQDPGLGLRLIYFSYDVKMKEKGDIPEGYSVSREKKERFSLILESASTNQTSMYLCASSLAGSSTGELFFGEGSRLTVL.

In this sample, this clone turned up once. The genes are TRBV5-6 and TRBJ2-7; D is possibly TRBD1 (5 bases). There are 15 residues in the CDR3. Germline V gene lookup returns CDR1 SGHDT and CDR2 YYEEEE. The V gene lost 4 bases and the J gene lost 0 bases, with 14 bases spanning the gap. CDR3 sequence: CASSPRAGYSYEQYF. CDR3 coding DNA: TGTGCCAGCAGCCCCCGAGCAGGGTACTCCTACGAGCAGTACTTC.

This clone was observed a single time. The CDR3 loop is CASSPWTGENTGELFF. Written as DNA, the CDR3 is TGTGCCAGCAGCCCGTGGACAGGGGAGAACACCGGGGAGCTGTTTTTT. The V gene is TRBV7-2, the J gene TRBJ2-2; 9 nucleotides agree with TRBD1. V was clipped by 5 bases and J by 1 base; unmatched bases: 5. The CDR3 is made up of 16 amino acids. Germline CDR1 and CDR2: SGHTA and FQGNSA.

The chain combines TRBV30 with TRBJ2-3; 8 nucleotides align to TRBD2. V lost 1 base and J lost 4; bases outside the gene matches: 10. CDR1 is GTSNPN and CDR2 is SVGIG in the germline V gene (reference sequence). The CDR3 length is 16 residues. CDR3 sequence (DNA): TGTGCCTGGAGTGCCTCTCAGGTAGCGGGGCCAGATACGCAGTATTTT. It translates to CAWSASQVAGPDTQYF.

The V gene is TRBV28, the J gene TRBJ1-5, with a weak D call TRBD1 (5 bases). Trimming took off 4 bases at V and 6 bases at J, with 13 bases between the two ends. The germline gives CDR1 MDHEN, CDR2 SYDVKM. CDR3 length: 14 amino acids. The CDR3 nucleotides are TGTGCCAGCAGTTCGAACAGGTTAAGTCAGCCCCAGCATTTT. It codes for CASSSNRLSQPQHF.